Shown below are 13 T cell receptor beta chains from a single sample sequenced in a study of blood T cell repertoires in COVID-19. Sequencing used immunoSEQ multiplex PCR; TCRdb keeps in-frame clones, though not all of them. The data show over 200,000 clones, roughly 85% seen once. Sequencing was carried out using peripheral blood. The receptor source for this set is a woman in her 70s with active or convalescent COVID-19.

The chain has TRBV28 and TRBJ1-1; D ambiguous. The CDR3 loop spans 16 amino acids. CDR1 and CDR2 (germline): MDHEN, SYDVKM. V was pared by 6 bases and J by 0 bases, with 17 bases between. The CDR3 DNA reads TGTGCCAGCAGCCTGGAAGGTGGAGCTATGAACACTGAAGCTTTCTTT. As protein: CASSLEGGAMNTEAFF. The full variable domain, completed using reference TRBV28 and TRBJ1-1, is DVKVTQSSRYLVKRTGEKVFLECVQDMDHENMFWYRQDPGLGLRLIYFSYDVKMKEKGDIPEGYSVSREKKERFSLILESASTNQTSMYLCASSLEGGAMNTEAFFGQGTRLTVV.

V and J are TRBV10-3 and TRBJ2-1, with 10 positions matching TRBD2. Germline V lookup: CDR1 ENHRY, CDR2 SYGVKD. J was trimmed by 4 bases and V by 0 bases; bases with no gene match: 9. The CDR3 consists of 18 residues. CDR3: CAISESGRTSGGYNEQFF. CDR3 nucleotide sequence: TGTGCCATCAGTGAGTCCGGTAGGACTAGCGGCGGGTACAATGAGCAGTTCTTC.

The chain uses TRBV5-4 and TRBJ2-3; tentatively, D is TRBD2 (6 bases). The CDR3 has 16 amino acids. V was cut by 4 bases and J by 4 bases, with 19 bases left in between. Germline V gene sequence: CDR1 SGHNT, CDR2 YYREEE (reference sequence). The CDR3: CASSRKTGVAADTQYF. CDR3 in DNA: TGTGCCAGCAGCCGGAAAACGGGAGTGGCTGCAGATACGCAGTATTTT.

Points on this clone: The sample contains more than one DNA sequence encoding this CDR3. The chain couples TRBV18 to TRBJ2-5; D call uncertain. This CDR3 contains 11 residues. Trimming took off 3 bases at V and 5 bases at J, with 4 bases between the two ends. Germline V gene sequence: CDR1 KGHSH, CDR2 LQKENI. The CDR3 DNA reads as TGTGCCAGCTCACCTGAGGAGACCCAGTACTTC. This codes for CASSPEETQYF.

Comments on this clone: Other DNA sequences within the sample encode an identical CDR3. This chain connects TRBV18 to TRBJ2-7, with 7 bases that match TRBD2. Germline CDR1 is KGHSH and CDR2 is LQKENI. This CDR3 region has 14 residues. The V gene end was trimmed by 2 bases and the J gene end by 0 bases; junction bases not matched to a gene: 1. CDR3 amino acids: CASSPGLVSYEQYF. CDR3 DNA: TGTGCCAGCTCACCAGGACTAGTCTCCTACGAGCAGTACTTC.

DNA for the CDR3: TGTGCCACCAGCAGAGATCCCCAGGCAGATACGCAGTATTTT. Encoded protein: CATSRDPQADTQYF. This sequence joins TRBV15 and TRBJ2-3; D ambiguous. This CDR3 comprises 14 residues. Trimming took off 0 bases at V and 4 bases at J, with 8 bases between the two ends. Looked up from germline, CDR1 is LNHNV and CDR2 is YYDKDF (reference sequence).

The chain couples TRBV18 to TRBJ1-4; no clear D. Trimming shortened V by 6 bases and J by 0 bases, and 11 bases separated the two germline ends. The germline gives CDR1 KGHSH, CDR2 LQKENI. There are 15 residues in the CDR3. The CDR3 sequence: CASSPSQTTNEKLFF. As DNA, the CDR3 is TGTGCCAGCTCGCCTAGTCAGACAACTAATGAAAAACTGTTTTTT.

The sample holds a few counts of this clone. This chain joins TRBV10-3 and TRBJ2-1; possible D gene TRBD1, 7 bases. The V end was cut by 6 bases, the J end by 2 bases, with 14 bases between. The CDR3 runs to 15 residues. Germline CDR1 and CDR2: ENHRY and SYGVKD. The CDR3 reads CAISEQGGTYNEQFF. The CDR3 DNA reads TGTGCCATCAGCGAGCAGGGGGGAACCTACAATGAGCAGTTCTTC.

The chain joins TRBV24-1 to TRBJ2-1; 14 bases fit TRBD2. The CDR3 is 18 amino acids. The germline V gene encodes CDR1 KGHDR and CDR2 SFDVKD. V dropped 4 bases and J dropped 8; count of bases not matched to a gene: 12. CDR3 in amino acids: CATSDAGTSGGRRDEQFF. In nucleotides, the CDR3 is TGTGCCACCAGTGACGCCGGGACTAGCGGGGGTCGGCGGGATGAGCAGTTCTTC.

This clone was seen only once. The chain carries TRBV10-3 and TRBJ1-5, with a tentative D call TRBD1 (6 bases). This CDR3 has 13 residues. Germline CDR1 reads ENHRY; CDR2 reads SYGVKD. Trimming removed 3 bases at V and 6 bases at J, with 9 bases between. The CDR3 loop reads CAISDRGTQPQHF. CDR3 sequence (DNA): TGTGCCATCAGTGACAGGGGAACTCAGCCCCAGCATTTT.

The gene calls are TRBV7-6 and TRBJ2-7; TRBD2 matches at 11 bases. With 1 base clipped from V and 4 bases from J, the junction kept 3 bases outside the gene matches. Per the germline V gene, CDR1 is SGHVS and CDR2 is FNYEAQ. The CDR3 contains 15 residues. DNA for the CDR3: TGTGCCAGCAGCTTAGGCACTAGCGGGGGATACGAGCAGTACTTC. This encodes CASSLGTSGGYEQYF.

This clone was seen once. The genes are TRBV18 and TRBJ2-1; 10 positions match TRBD2. CDR3 size: 15 residues. Germline values: CDR1 KGHSH, CDR2 LQKENI. Trimming removed 5 bases from V and 3 bases from J; junction bases left unmatched: 4. CDR3 bases: TGTGCCAGCTCAATGGCTAGCGGGGGCTACAATGAGCAGTTCTTC. This codes for CASSMASGGYNEQFF. The variable domain in full, with the rest retrieved from reference TRBV18 and TRBJ2-1, is NAGVMQNPRHLVRRRGQEARLRCSPMKGHSHVYWYRQLPEEGLKFMVYLQKENIIDESGMPKERFSAEFPKEGPSILRIQQVVRGDSAAYFCASSMASGGYNEQFFGPGTRLTVL.

The chain recombines TRBV11-2 with TRBJ1-1; D ambiguous. Trimming removed 5 bases at V and 4 bases at J, with 14 bases between. CDR3 length equals 14 residues. Looked up from germline, CDR1 is SGHAT and CDR2 is FQNNGV. The CDR3 spells CASSPSRWSTEAFF. Here the CDR3 DNA reads TGTGCCAGCAGCCCAAGCCGGTGGAGCACTGAAGCTTTCTTT.